Sequencing of this T cell receptor beta chain was carried out in a study of blood T cell repertoires in COVID-19. Measured with immunoSEQ multiplex PCR; TCRdb has only the in-frame clones, and not every one. The sample lists tens of thousands of clones; about three quarters were seen once. V was pared by 0 bases and J by 6 bases, with 6 bases between. CDR1 is SGHRS and CDR2 is YFSETQ in the germline V gene. The CDR3 loop spans 13 amino acids. The sequencing sample was made of peripheral blood. The chain links TRBV5-1 to TRBJ2-2; unclear D gene. This receptor was identified in a human donor in a cohort sampled during active COVID-19. The CDR3 region is CASSLVGSGELFF. CDR3 in DNA: TGCGCCAGCAGCTTGGTGGGCTCCGGGGAGCTGTTTTTT.